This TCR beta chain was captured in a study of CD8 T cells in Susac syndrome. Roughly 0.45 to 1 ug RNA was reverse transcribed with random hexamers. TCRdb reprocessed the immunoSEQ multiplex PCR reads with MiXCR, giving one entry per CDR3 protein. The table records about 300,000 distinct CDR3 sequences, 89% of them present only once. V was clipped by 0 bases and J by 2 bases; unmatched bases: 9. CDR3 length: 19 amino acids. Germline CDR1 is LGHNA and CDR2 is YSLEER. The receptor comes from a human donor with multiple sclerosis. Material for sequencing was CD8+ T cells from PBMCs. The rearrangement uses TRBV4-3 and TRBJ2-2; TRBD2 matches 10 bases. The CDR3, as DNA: TGCGCCAGCAGCCAAGACCCAGGACTAGCGGAGGACAACACCGGGGAGCTGTTTTTT. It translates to CASSQDPGLAEDNTGELFF.